One sample yielded the 5 T cell receptor beta chains listed below, sequenced in a study of T-cell memory formation after mild COVID-19. TCRdb analysed the 5' RACE reads with MiXCR anew, one entry per CDR3 protein. Of about 270,000 distinct CDR3 sequences in the sample, 18% were seen once. The material sequenced was PBMCs or a T cell subset sorted from them (not recorded which). These receptors came from a man between 18 and 29 years old who had mild COVID-19 (a few samples of this study predate the infection). Cell type and time point are not known.

The V call is TRBV20-1, the J call TRBJ2-1; D is undetermined. CDR1 and CDR2 (germline): DFQATT, SNEGSKA (reference sequence). V shed 3 bases and J shed 4 bases, with 13 bases lying between them. CDR3 size: 14 residues. The CDR3 DNA sequence: TGCAGTGCTAGGGTTGACTGGGATTACAATGAGCAGTTCTTC. Amino acids: CSARVDWDYNEQFF.

This clonotype was detected many times. The chain employs TRBV9 and TRBJ2-2; no definite D call. V was pared by 0 bases and J by 0 bases, with 3 bases between. The CDR3 contains 14 residues. CDR1 and CDR2 from the germline V gene are SGDLS and YYNGEE. CDR3 sequence: CASSVGTNTGELFF. The CDR3 nucleotides are TGTGCCAGCAGCGTAGGCACGAACACCGGGGAGCTGTTTTTT.

The chain joins TRBV5-1 to TRBJ1-2; D is possibly TRBD1 (5 bases). V lost 9 bases to trimming and J lost 1 base, with 16 bases between them. The germline V gene has CDR1 SGHRS and CDR2 YFSETQ. There are 14 residues in the CDR3. This chain's CDR3 is CATKDSHLNYGYTF. The CDR3 nucleotides read TGCGCCACCAAAGACAGCCACCTTAACTATGGCTACACCTTC.

V and J are TRBV12-3 or TRBV12-4 and TRBJ2-3; weak D call: TRBD1 (6 bases). The CDR3 has 14 amino acids. V was shortened by 5 bases and J by 4 bases, with 13 bases between the two germline ends. CDR3 residues: CASSTGSYADTQYF. The CDR3 DNA reads TGTGCCAGCAGTACAGGGAGTTATGCAGATACGCAGTATTTT.

This clonotype is a singleton in its sample. The J gene is TRBJ2-6, the V gene TRBV24-1; a weak D match, TRBD2 (6 bases). The CDR3 length is 15 residues. Germline assignment: CDR1 KGHDR and CDR2 SFDVKD. The germline V and J ends were trimmed by 9 bases and 2 bases, with 13 bases remaining between them. The chain's CDR3 is CATGVEGTGANVLTF. The CDR3, as DNA: TGTGCCACCGGAGTGGAGGGGACTGGGGCCAACGTCCTGACTTTC.